These 21 T cell receptor beta chains were all obtained from the same sample, sequenced in a study of early T cells in non-severe SARS-CoV-2 infection. Via MiXCR, TCRdb re-called the 5' RACE reads, giving one row per CDR3 protein. The profile shows roughly 90,000 distinct CDR3 sequences, roughly 15% of them singletons. The sequenced sample consisted of whole blood. All receptors derive from an adult who was a healthcare worker with PCR-confirmed SARS-CoV-2 infection or an uninfected control (not recorded which).

J is TRBJ2-1 and V is TRBV6-2 or TRBV6-3; the D call may be TRBD1 or TRBD2 (5 bases each). The germline V and J ends were trimmed by 2 bases and 8 bases, with 19 bases remaining between them. The CDR3 contains 16 residues. CDR1 and CDR2 from the germline V gene are MNHEY and SVGEGT. As DNA, the CDR3 is TGTGCCAGCAGTTACCCCCGACAGAGGGTTGAGGATGAGCAGTTCTTC. It specifies CASSYPRQRVEDEQFF.

This clonotype has only a few counts. This rearrangement joins TRBV24-1 to TRBJ2-2; D not resolved. CDR1 KGHDR and CDR2 SFDVKD come from the germline V gene. The V gene lost 2 bases and the J gene lost 3 bases, with 6 bases spanning the gap. This CDR3 is 14 amino acids long. In DNA, the CDR3 is TGTGCCACCAGTGATTACTCTTACACCGGGGAGCTGTTTTTT. Residues: CATSDYSYTGELFF.

V and J are TRBV7-9 and TRBJ2-1; D is uncertain. There are 16 residues in the CDR3. The V gene's germline CDR1 is SEHNR and CDR2 FQNEAQ (reference sequence). The V gene lost 1 base and the J gene lost 4 bases, with 14 bases spanning the gap. The CDR3 DNA reads as TGTGCCAGCAGCTTAGGTCCGGTAGATCCTTACAATGAGCAGTTCTTC. The encoded protein is CASSLGPVDPYNEQFF.

The CDR3 DNA follows: TGTGCCATCAGAGCTTCACAGGGAGATAATTCACCCCTCCACTTT. It encodes CAIRASQGDNSPLHF. The rearrangement joins TRBV10-3 to TRBJ1-6; D might be TRBD1 (6 bases). The germline CDR1 and CDR2 sequences are ENHRY and SYGVKD. The CDR3 has 15 residues. Trimming took 6 bases from V and 5 from J, leaving 14 bases between them.

This clonotype was counted at least ten times. This sequence joins TRBV12-3 or TRBV12-4 and TRBJ1-1, with unresolved D. V was cut by 1 base and J by 1 base, with 10 bases left in between. The CDR3 covers 15 residues. The CDR3 DNA follows: TGTGCCAGCAGTTTAGGTTACTTAGGGAACACTGAAGCTTTCTTT. It yields the protein CASSLGYLGNTEAFF.

This clonotype was seen repeatedly, ten times or more. The chain carries TRBV9 and TRBJ2-3, with TRBD2 matching over 11 bases. The V segment lost 4 bases and the J segment 0 bases; nucleotides outside the gene matches: 7. The germline V gene encodes CDR1 SGDLS and CDR2 YYNGEE. The CDR3 sequence is 17 residues long. Here the CDR3 DNA reads TGTGCCAGCAGCTCCACTAGCGGGGGCTCTAGCACAGATACGCAGTATTTT. The encoded protein is CASSSTSGGSSTDTQYF.

In this sample, this clonotype turned up a few times. The chain carries TRBV20-1 and TRBJ1-1; D remains unclear. The V gene's germline CDR1 is DFQATT and CDR2 SNEGSKA (reference sequence). Trimming left V 5 bases short and J 4 bases short, with 14 bases between. CDR3 size: 13 residues. The CDR3 bases are TGCAGTGCTCCCGGGCTACTCCTCACTGAAGCTTTCTTT. Amino acid sequence: CSAPGLLLTEAFF.

This clonotype was found many times. The CDR3 DNA follows: TGTGCCAGCAGCGTAGCGGGGGAAACCGGGGAGCTGTTTTTT. Translation gives CASSVAGETGELFF. The chain uses TRBV9 and TRBJ2-2; weak D call: TRBD2 (6 bases). V was clipped by 0 bases and J by 5 bases, with 8 bases between them. The length of the CDR3 is 14 residues. CDR1 SGDLS and CDR2 YYNGEE come from the germline V gene.

The rearrangement links TRBV10-3 to TRBJ2-7, with D tentatively TRBD1 (5 bases). The CDR3 extends over 17 amino acids. The V end lost 2 bases, the J end lost 0 bases, and 17 bases lay between the germline ends. CDR1 is ENHRY, CDR2 SYGVKD, per germline. CDR3 DNA sequence: TGTGCCATCAGTGAGCAAGGACACCTCAGGAGCTCCTACGAGCAGTACTTC. Protein product: CAISEQGHLRSSYEQYF.

This clonotype was seen repeatedly, ten times or more. The genes are TRBV7-2 and TRBJ2-7; D remains unclear. From germline, CDR1 is SGHTA and CDR2 FQGNSA. The length of the CDR3 is 13 residues. Trimming pared 2 bases from V and 3 bases from J, leaving 8 bases between. This CDR3 is CASSLWQDYEQYF. The CDR3 DNA sequence: TGTGCCAGCAGCTTATGGCAGGACTACGAGCAGTACTTC.

This clonotype was picked up many times. The chain carries TRBV6-4 and TRBJ2-3; TRBD2 matches at 8 bases. The germline gives CDR1 MRHNA, CDR2 SNTAGT. V was pared by 0 bases and J by 6 bases, with 5 bases of the junction left unmatched. CDR3 length: 15 amino acids. The CDR3 region is CASSDSGGGPDTQYF. In DNA form, the CDR3 reads TGTGCCAGCAGTGACTCTGGCGGGGGGCCTGATACGCAGTATTTT.

The rearrangement joins TRBV29-1 to TRBJ2-6; 9 nucleotides line up with TRBD1. V lost 1 base and J lost 2; bases outside the gene matches: 0. Germline V gene sequence: CDR1 SQVTM, CDR2 ANQGSEA. The CDR3 spans 15 residues. The CDR3 nucleotides read TGCAGCGTTGAAGGGACAGGGGCTGGGGCCAACGTCCTGACTTTC. Translating gives CSVEGTGAGANVLTF.

This clonotype was found a few times. The chain combines TRBV6-2 or TRBV6-3 with TRBJ2-2, with 8 nucleotides matching TRBD1. The germline gives CDR1 MNHEY, CDR2 SVGEGT. This CDR3 has 15 amino acids. V lost 7 bases, J lost 4 bases, and 8 bases stayed unmatched. CDR3 region: CASNPRGRSTGELFF. The CDR3 nucleotides read TGTGCCAGCAACCCCAGGGGGCGAAGCACCGGGGAGCTGTTTTTT.

CDR3 protein: CSVEAGTGANVLTF. The CDR3 DNA reads TGCAGCGTTGAAGCCGGGACTGGGGCCAACGTCCTGACTTTC. This chain connects TRBV29-1 to TRBJ2-6, with a possible D match to TRBD2 (5 bases). The germline V and J ends were trimmed by 1 base and 2 bases, with 6 bases remaining between them. The CDR3 sequence is 14 residues long. The germline V gene has CDR1 SQVTM and CDR2 ANQGSEA.

Note on this clonotype: The CDR3 ends on some other residue instead of the conserved phenylalanine or tryptophan, so this is likely a read error. The chain recombines TRBV29-1 with TRBJ2-7, with a tentative D call TRBD1 (7 bases). Germline values: CDR1 SQVTM, CDR2 ANQGSEA. The CDR3 consists of 14 residues. The V end lost 4 bases, the J end lost 3 bases, and 16 bases lay between the germline ends. DNA of the CDR3: TGCAGCGTTGGGAGGGGGCTGAGAAACTACGAGCAGTACTCC. Translating it yields CSVGRGLRNYEQYS.

This clonotype was recorded a few times. The rearrangement uses TRBV25-1 and TRBJ1-1; unclear D gene. CDR1 is MGHDK and CDR2 is SYGVNS in the germline V gene. Trimming left V 4 bases short and J 8 bases short, with 14 bases between. This CDR3 is 13 amino acids long. CDR3 DNA sequence: TGTGCCAGCAGTGGCTACAGAGCGCGGGAAGCTTTCTTT. This encodes CASSGYRAREAFF. Combining the CDR3 with reference TRBV25-1 and TRBJ1-1 gives the whole variable domain EADIYQTPRYLVIGTGKKITLECSQTMGHDKMYWYQQDPGMELHLIHYSYGVNSTEKGDLSSESTVSRIRTEHFPLTLESARPSHTSQYLCASSGYRAREAFFGQGTRLTVV.

Ten or more counts support this clonotype. The V gene is TRBV2, the J gene TRBJ2-2, with 7 bases fitting TRBD2. This CDR3 is built from 15 residues. Losses at the gene ends were 6 bases for V and 3 bases for J; bases not matched to a gene: 7. The germline V gene encodes CDR1 SNHLY and CDR2 FYNNEI. The CDR3 loop reads CASRAPGGDTGELFF. The CDR3 DNA is TGTGCCAGCAGGGCCCCGGGGGGTGACACCGGGGAGCTGTTTTTT. The variable domain in full, completed from reference TRBV2 and TRBJ2-2, reads EPEVTQTPSHQVTQMGQEVILRCVPISNHLYFYWYRQILGQKVEFLVSFYNNEISEKSEIFDDQFSVERPDGSNFTLKIRSTKLEDSAMYFCASRAPGGDTGELFFGEGSRLTVL.

As for this clonotype: Given a much more abundant clone one base away, this may be a read error. V is TRBV18 and J is TRBJ2-3; the D gene is possibly TRBD2 (6 bases). Germline V gives CDR1 KGHSH, CDR2 LQKENI. The CDR3 contains 14 residues. CDR3 residues: CASSPGLSIDTQYF. The CDR3 coding sequence is TGTGCCAGCTCACCGGGACTGAGCATAGATACGCAGTATTTT.

This clonotype has more than one count but fewer than ten. The V and J genes are TRBV5-1 and TRBJ1-2; a weak D match, TRBD1 (5 bases). Germline values: CDR1 SGHRS, CDR2 YFSETQ. The CDR3 runs to 13 residues. The germline V and J ends were trimmed by 8 bases and 4 bases, with 15 bases remaining between them. This chain's CDR3 is CASQGGESYGYTF. CDR3 nucleotide sequence: TGCGCCAGTCAGGGAGGGGAAAGCTATGGCTACACCTTC.

The chain employs TRBV11-3 and TRBJ2-3; possibly TRBD2 for D (6 bases). V was cut by 5 bases and J by 6 bases, with 24 bases left in between. Germline V lookup: CDR1 SGHNT, CDR2 YENEEA. This CDR3 has 17 residues. CDR3 bases: TGTGCCAGCAGCCCATGGGTTGGCGCGGGGAAAGTTGATACGCAGTATTTT. Translating it yields CASSPWVGAGKVDTQYF.

Many counts were recorded for this clonotype. The V call is TRBV9, the J call TRBJ2-7, with 10 bases matching TRBD1. The CDR3 is 14 amino acids. V gave up 3 bases and J gave up 5 bases; unmatched junction bases: 5. CDR1 is SGDLS and CDR2 is YYNGEE in the germline V gene. The CDR3 DNA sequence: TGTGCCAGCAGCGCAACGACAGGGGGCAACGAGCAGTACTTC. Amino acids: CASSATTGGNEQYF.